This T cell receptor beta chain is drawn from a study of blood T cell repertoires in COVID-19. With V trimmed by 9 bases and J by 5 bases, 13 bases remained unmatched. The V gene's germline CDR1 is LNHDA and CDR2 SQIVND (reference sequence). The CDR3 length is 15 residues. The protocol was immunoSEQ multiplex PCR, while the TCRdb copy is restricted to in-frame clones and leaves out a portion. The sample records about 15,000 clones, approximately 78% being singletons. The rearrangement uses TRBV19 and TRBJ1-2; TRBD1 aligns across 9 bases. This receptor was obtained from an elderly man with active or convalescent COVID-19. Sequencing was carried out using peripheral blood. The CDR3: CASRVRGQGPYGYTF. The CDR3 DNA is TGTGCCAGCCGCGTCCGGGGACAGGGCCCGTATGGCTACACCTTC.